Listed here is a single TCR beta chain. The data stem from a study of blood T cell repertoires in COVID-19. Study-wide context: Some COVID-19 samples were acute and others convalescent; all came from the United States, Italy and Spain. Nucleic acid was either cDNA or gDNA, and it came from T cells, B-cell-depleted T cells, or PBMCs.

In the study's own analysis: The assay estimated nucleated cells by amplifying reference gene primers. Here immunoSEQ multiplex PCR was the method, and the copy in TCRdb shows in-frame clones only, minus some. The V and J calls and clone size come from that table; D and trimming were worked out from the DNA. In the table there are approximately 110,000 clones, around 76% of which are singletons. The germline V gene encodes CDR1 MNHEY and CDR2 SVGAGI. The CDR3 runs 14 residues. V dropped 6 bases and J dropped 0 bases, with 6 bases sitting between them. The chain joins TRBV6-5 to TRBJ2-6; D not certain. This clonotype was sampled from a woman between 65 and 79 years old with acute or convalescent COVID-19. Sample: peripheral blood. The CDR3 sequence: CASRELSGANVLTF. The DNA of the CDR3 is TGTGCCAGCAGGGAGCTCTCTGGGGCCAACGTCCTGACTTTC.